Below are 29 T cell receptor beta chains sequenced from a single sample in a study of blood T cell repertoires in COVID-19 (TCRdb year 2020). Library preparation used the immunoSEQ multiplex PCR assay. The table was pulled from immuneACCESS by TCRdb, which kept in-frame rearrangements only. Such tables lose some clones; where checked, under half of the loss comes from unresolved V genes, and the rest has no known cause. This sample has fewer than 250,000 clones in its table, and around 86% of those were observed once. In total, the top ten clones hold around a tenth of the sample. The sequencing input was peripheral blood. These receptors were obtained from a man in his fifties or sixties with COVID-19, enrolled during active disease.

The chain uses TRBV10-1 and TRBJ2-2; 8 bases match TRBD2. CDR1 WNHNN and CDR2 SYGVQD come from the germline V gene (reference sequence). The ends lost 2 bases at V and 5 bases at J; junction bases unmatched: 7. The length of the CDR3 is 16 residues. The CDR3 DNA reads as TGCGCCAGCAGTGAGCTTAGCGGGGAGGGGACCGGGGAGCTGTTTTTT. Translation: CASSELSGEGTGELFF.

The chain is built from TRBV2 and TRBJ2-3, with 9 bases that match TRBD2. CDR3 length: 15 amino acids. V lost 8 bases, J lost 4 bases, and 10 bases stayed unmatched. Per germline, CDR1 SNHLY and CDR2 FYNNEI. The CDR3 bases are TGTGCCAGCTCTCTAGCGGGATCTCCGGCAGATACGCAGTATTTT. This sequence encodes CASSLAGSPADTQYF. Drawing the rest from reference TRBV2 and TRBJ2-3, the complete variable domain is EPEVTQTPSHQVTQMGQEVILRCVPISNHLYFYWYRQILGQKVEFLVSFYNNEISEKSEIFDDQFSVERPDGSNFTLKIRSTKLEDSAMYFCASSLAGSPADTQYFGPGTRLTVL.

The V and J genes are TRBV19 and TRBJ2-7; 8 bases line up with TRBD2. V was clipped by 4 bases and J by 5 bases; unmatched bases: 13. The CDR3 is 16 amino acids. Germline V gives CDR1 LNHDA, CDR2 SQIVND (reference sequence). CDR3: CASSRVGRLASDEQYF. CDR3 DNA sequence: TGTGCCAGTAGTAGAGTCGGGCGACTAGCGTCCGACGAGCAGTACTTC.

The genes are TRBV9 and TRBJ1-1; D not resolved. The CDR3 is 13 amino acids. V lost 6 bases, J lost 1 base, and 10 bases lay in between. The germline V gene has CDR1 SGDLS and CDR2 YYNGEE. DNA for the CDR3: TGTGCCAGCAACCCTGAGGGGAACACTGAAGCTTTCTTT. This encodes CASNPEGNTEAFF.

The chain employs TRBV5-5 and TRBJ1-3, with TRBD1 matching 7 bases. V gave up 1 base and J gave up 6 bases; unmatched junction bases: 1. The CDR3 covers 13 residues. The germline gives CDR1 SGHKS, CDR2 YYEKEE (reference sequence). CDR3 nucleotide sequence: TGTGCCAGCAGCTTGACAGGGGAAAACACCATATATTTT. The encoded protein is CASSLTGENTIYF.

This chain connects TRBV3-1 (or the pseudogene TRBV3-2) to TRBJ2-7; the D gene is possibly TRBD2 (5 bases). CDR1 and CDR2 (germline): LGHDT, YNNKEL (reference sequence). CDR3 length equals 16 residues. V lost 2 bases to trimming and J lost 4 bases, with 18 bases between them. CDR3 nucleotides: TGTGCCAGCAGCCAACATCCCGGGGTAGTCCGGTACGAGCAGTACTTC. It translates to CASSQHPGVVRYEQYF.

This chain joins TRBV3-1 (or the pseudogene TRBV3-2) and TRBJ1-1, with TRBD1 as a possible D gene (6 bases). With 0 bases removed from V and 1 base from J, the gap between germline ends came to 6 bases. Germline V lookup: CDR1 LGHDT, CDR2 YNNKEL (reference sequence). The length of the CDR3 is 14 residues. The DNA of the CDR3 is TGTGCCAGCAGCCAAGACAGGGGGAACACTGAAGCTTTCTTT. Residues: CASSQDRGNTEAFF.

The rearrangement uses TRBV3-1 (or the pseudogene TRBV3-2) and TRBJ2-3; D not resolved. Germline CDR1 LGHDT, CDR2 YNNKEL (reference sequence). The CDR3 contains 13 residues. Trimming took 4 bases from V and 4 from J, leaving 9 bases between them. CDR3 residues: CASSLLAADTQYF. The CDR3 coding sequence is TGTGCCAGCAGCCTGCTGGCGGCAGATACGCAGTATTTT.

V usage is TRBV5-4 and J usage is TRBJ2-3; tentative D call: TRBD1 (5 bases). The length of the CDR3 is 14 residues. The germline V gene encodes CDR1 SGHNT and CDR2 YYREEE (reference sequence). V shed 0 bases and J shed 2 bases, with 7 bases lying between them. CDR3 DNA: TGTGCCAGCAGCTTGGGGGGCTACACAGATACGCAGTATTTT. Protein sequence: CASSLGGYTDTQYF.

A few counts support this clone. The genes are TRBV7-8 and TRBJ2-3; 11 bases agree with TRBD2. The CDR3 is 16 residues long. Germline trimming cut 2 bases from V and 5 bases from J; bases unmatched to any gene: 6. Per germline, CDR1 SGHVS and CDR2 FQNEAQ. The CDR3 coding sequence is TGTGCCAGCAGCTTAAGACTAGCGGGAAGACAAGATACGCAGTATTTT. This codes for CASSLRLAGRQDTQYF.

V and J are TRBV27 and TRBJ1-1, with D possibly matching TRBD1 (5 bases). This CDR3 region has 15 residues. Germline CDR1 MNHEY, CDR2 SMNVEV (reference sequence). V lost 8 bases and J lost 5, with 21 bases in between. The CDR3 sequence: CASRKGSGRGTEAFF. CDR3 bases: TGTGCCAGCCGGAAAGGATCAGGTCGGGGGACTGAAGCTTTCTTT.

The rearrangement links TRBV6-5 to TRBJ1-1; D remains unclear. V lost 5 bases and J lost 0, with 13 bases in between. CDR1 is MNHEY, CDR2 SVGAGI, per germline. The CDR3 spans 15 residues. In DNA, the CDR3 is TGTGCCAGCAGTCTCAACGCCTACTTGAACACTGAAGCTTTCTTT. It translates to CASSLNAYLNTEAFF.

This clone was recorded once. The rearrangement links TRBV11-3 to TRBJ1-2, with 7 positions matching TRBD1. The V segment lost 3 bases and the J segment 14 bases; nucleotides outside the gene matches: 15. The CDR3 has 14 amino acids. Germline CDR1 and CDR2: SGHNT and YENEEA. CDR3: CASSFTHQGQPPTF. CDR3 nucleotide sequence: TGTGCCAGCAGCTTCACACACCAGGGACAGCCACCTACCTTC.

The chain links TRBV5-1 to TRBJ1-3; 10 bases fit TRBD1. The V gene's germline CDR1 is SGHRS and CDR2 YFSETQ. Losses at the gene ends were 4 bases for V and 7 bases for J; bases not matched to a gene: 2. This CDR3 is built from 13 residues. In DNA, the CDR3 is TGCGCCAGCAGCACGGGACAGGGGAACACCATATATTTT. Its translation is CASSTGQGNTIYF.

This clone was seen a single time. The chain is built from TRBV2 and TRBJ1-5; TRBD1 might be the D (6 bases). Germline CDR1 SNHLY, CDR2 FYNNEI. V lost 4 bases and J 2 bases, leaving 12 bases between the germline ends. The CDR3 has 15 amino acids. The CDR3 loop is CASSGQGQGNQPQHF. CDR3 DNA sequence: TGTGCCAGCAGTGGCCAGGGGCAGGGCAATCAGCCCCAGCATTTT.

This sequence joins TRBV7-9 and TRBJ2-7, with TRBD2 matching 10 bases. The CDR3 covers 16 residues. V trimming: 5 bases; J trimming: 3 bases; junction bases outside the gene matches: 10. Germline V gene data show CDR1 as SEHNR and CDR2 as FQNEAQ (reference sequence). The DNA of the CDR3 is TGTGCCAGCAGCCACACCCGGGCTAGCGGGAGCTACGAGCAGTACTTC. Translating gives CASSHTRASGSYEQYF.

This sequence joins TRBV7-8 and TRBJ2-7; tentatively, D is TRBD2 (6 bases). CDR1 is SGHVS and CDR2 is FQNEAQ in the germline V gene. The V end was cut by 4 bases, the J end by 13 bases, with 17 bases between. CDR3 length: 12 amino acids. CDR3 region: CASSWRDHPSYF. In DNA, the CDR3 is TGTGCCAGCAGCTGGAGGGACCACCCCTCCTACTTC.

The V and J genes are TRBV19 and TRBJ1-5; 7 nucleotides line up with TRBD1. Looked up from germline, CDR1 is LNHDA and CDR2 is SQIVND (reference sequence). The CDR3 has 16 amino acids. The trim removed 5 bases at V and 7 bases at J, leaving 14 bases unmatched. This chain's CDR3 is CASSVRTVQGGQPQHF. CDR3 sequence (DNA): TGTGCCAGTAGTGTACGTACAGTTCAGGGGGGACAGCCCCAGCATTTT.

This sequence joins TRBV25-1 and TRBJ2-2; D gene unclear. CDR1 is MGHDK and CDR2 is SYGVNS in the germline V gene. The CDR3 has 13 residues. Trimming removed 6 bases at V and 6 bases at J, with 11 bases between. DNA of the CDR3: TGTGCCAGCAGCGCAGGTGATTCCGGGGAGCTGTTTTTT. This gives the protein CASSAGDSGELFF.

The gene calls are TRBV3-1 (or the pseudogene TRBV3-2) and TRBJ2-2, with D perhaps matching TRBD1 (5 bases). The V gene lost 4 bases and the J gene lost 7 bases, with 10 bases spanning the gap. This CDR3 spans 13 amino acids. Germline V gene lookup returns CDR1 LGHDT and CDR2 YNNKEL (reference sequence). The CDR3 coding sequence is TGTGCCAGCAGCCCCCAGGGCGGCGGGGAGCTGTTTTTT. It specifies CASSPQGGGELFF.

The chain joins TRBV4-3 to TRBJ1-5, with TRBD1 matching 7 bases. The CDR3 consists of 16 residues. Germline assignment: CDR1 LGHNA and CDR2 YSLEER. Unmatched junction bases numbered 10, after V lost 4 bases and J lost 4 bases. The DNA of the CDR3 is TGCGCCAGCAGCCCCTCACAGGGGTTGGGTAATCAGCCCCAGCATTTT. Residues: CASSPSQGLGNQPQHF.

The chain employs TRBV5-6 and TRBJ2-3, with 15 bases matching TRBD2. The CDR3 is 18 amino acids. J was trimmed by 3 bases and V by 3 bases; bases with no gene match: 8. Germline V gene sequence: CDR1 SGHDT, CDR2 YYEEEE. The CDR3 loop reads CASSSLRTSGRVTDTQYF. The CDR3 region has the DNA TGTGCCAGCAGCTCACTTCGGACTAGCGGGAGGGTTACAGATACGCAGTATTTT.

This clone was detected a few times. J is TRBJ1-2 and V is TRBV4-2; no firm D call. This CDR3 comprises 15 residues. The V and J ends lost 0 bases and 3 bases respectively, with 11 bases between them. CDR1 is LGHNA, CDR2 YNFKEQ, per germline. CDR3 DNA sequence: TGTGCCAGCAGCCAAGATACAGCAGGTTACTATGGCTACACCTTC. As protein: CASSQDTAGYYGYTF.

The genes are TRBV21-1 and TRBJ2-7; the D call TRBD1 from the table was never checked on the DNA. TRBV21-1 is listed as a pseudogene. The CDR3 sequence is 14 residues long. CDR3 protein: CASSILQGSYEQYF. The CDR3 coding sequence is TGTGCCAGCAGCATTCTGCAGGGTTCCTACGAGCAGTACTTC.

The chain has TRBV5-6 and TRBJ2-7, with D perhaps matching TRBD1 (6 bases). The CDR3 is 12 residues long. V dropped 2 bases and J dropped 5 bases, with 8 bases sitting between them. CDR1 is SGHDT, CDR2 YYEEEE, per germline. CDR3 protein: CASSFQGNEQYF. The CDR3 bases are TGTGCCAGCAGCTTCCAGGGGAACGAGCAGTACTTC. Using reference TRBV5-6 and TRBJ2-7 for the parts outside the CDR3, the full variable domain is DAGVTQSPTHLIKTRGQQVTLRCSPKSGHDTVSWYQQALGQGPQFIFQYYEEEERQRGNFPDRFSGHQFPNYSSELNVNALLLGDSALYLCASSFQGNEQYFGPGTRLTVT.

V and J are TRBV11-3 and TRBJ1-1, with 8 bases aligning to TRBD1. Germline CDR1 is SGHNT and CDR2 is YENEEA. The CDR3 has 15 residues. Trimming at V came to 3 bases and at J to 1 base, leaving 4 bases not matched to a gene. In DNA, the CDR3 is TGTGCCAGCAGCTTGACGACAGGGGCGAACACTGAAGCTTTCTTT. The encoded protein is CASSLTTGANTEAFF. Complete variable domain (other parts from reference TRBV11-3 and TRBJ1-1): EAGVVQSPRYKIIEKKQPVAFWCNPISGHNTLYWYLQNLGQGPELLIRYENEEAVDDSQLPKDRFSAERLKGVDSTLKIQPAELGDSAVYLCASSLTTGANTEAFFGQGTRLTVV.

This clone was picked up one time. The chain is built from TRBV11-3 and TRBJ2-7; D is possibly TRBD1 (6 bases). Germline-derived CDR1 and CDR2 are SGHNT and YENEEA. The CDR3 sequence is 15 residues long. The V end was cut by 3 bases, the J end by 2 bases, with 14 bases between. CDR3 amino acids: CASSLGQGNTYEQYF. CDR3 in DNA: TGTGCCAGCAGCTTGGGTCAGGGGAATACCTACGAGCAGTACTTC.

In this sample, this clone turned up a few times. The rearrangement links TRBV3-1 (or the pseudogene TRBV3-2) to TRBJ1-1; weak D call: TRBD1 (6 bases). The CDR3 length is 14 residues. The germline gives CDR1 LGHDT, CDR2 YNNKEL (reference sequence). V shed 5 bases and J shed 2 bases, with 12 bases lying between them. The CDR3 DNA reads TGTGCCAGCAGCGTACGACAGGTTAACACTGAAGCTTTCTTT. Amino acids: CASSVRQVNTEAFF.

J is TRBJ1-1 and V is TRBV19; 9 bases fit TRBD1. V dropped 3 bases and J dropped 0; count of bases not matched to a gene: 5. Germline loops: CDR1 LNHDA, CDR2 SQIVND (reference sequence). The CDR3 is 16 residues long. The CDR3 loop is CASSIYRGRMNTEAFF. CDR3 nucleotides: TGTGCCAGTAGTATCTACAGGGGGCGCATGAACACTGAAGCTTTCTTT.